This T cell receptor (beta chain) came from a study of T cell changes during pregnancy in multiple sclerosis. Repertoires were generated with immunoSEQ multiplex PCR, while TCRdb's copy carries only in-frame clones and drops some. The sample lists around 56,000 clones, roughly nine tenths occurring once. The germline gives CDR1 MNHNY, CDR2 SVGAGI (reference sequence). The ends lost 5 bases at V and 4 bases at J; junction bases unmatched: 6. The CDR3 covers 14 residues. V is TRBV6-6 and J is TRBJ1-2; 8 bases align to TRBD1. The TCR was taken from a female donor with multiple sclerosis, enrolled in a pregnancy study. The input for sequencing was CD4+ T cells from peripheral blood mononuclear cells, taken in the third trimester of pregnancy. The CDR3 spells CASSPPTGAYGYTF. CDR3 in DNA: TGTGCCAGCAGTCCTCCGACAGGGGCCTATGGCTACACCTTC.